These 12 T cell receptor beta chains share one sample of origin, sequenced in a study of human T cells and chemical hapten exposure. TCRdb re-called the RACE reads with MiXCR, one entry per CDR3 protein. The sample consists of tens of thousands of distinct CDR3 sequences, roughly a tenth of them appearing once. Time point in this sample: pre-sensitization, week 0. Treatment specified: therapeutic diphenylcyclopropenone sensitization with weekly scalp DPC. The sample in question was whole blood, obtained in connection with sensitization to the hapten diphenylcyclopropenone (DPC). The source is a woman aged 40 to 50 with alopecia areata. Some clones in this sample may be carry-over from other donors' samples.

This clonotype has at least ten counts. CDR3 bases: TGTGCCATCAGGCCTGGGGGGGGAGTAGCCAAAAACATTCAGTACTTC. Protein: CAIRPGGGVAKNIQYF. The rearrangement links TRBV10-3 to TRBJ2-4, with TRBD2 matching over 7 bases. The CDR3 runs to 16 residues. Trimming cost V 6 bases and J 0 bases; bases outside gene matches: 8. Germline assignment: CDR1 ENHRY and CDR2 SYGVKD.

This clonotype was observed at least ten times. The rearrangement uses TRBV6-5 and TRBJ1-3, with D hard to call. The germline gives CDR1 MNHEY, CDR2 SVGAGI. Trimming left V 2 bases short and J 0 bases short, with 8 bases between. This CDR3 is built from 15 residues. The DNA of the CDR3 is TGTGCCAGCAGTTACGAAGGATACTCTGGAAACACCATATATTTT. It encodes CASSYEGYSGNTIYF.

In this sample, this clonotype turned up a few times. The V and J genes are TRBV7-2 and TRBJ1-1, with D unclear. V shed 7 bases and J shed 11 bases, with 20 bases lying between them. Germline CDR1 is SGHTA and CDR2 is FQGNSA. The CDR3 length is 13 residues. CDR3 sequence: CASTPLGLAMAFF. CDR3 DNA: TGTGCCAGCACCCCCCTCGGACTGGCTATGGCTTTCTTT.

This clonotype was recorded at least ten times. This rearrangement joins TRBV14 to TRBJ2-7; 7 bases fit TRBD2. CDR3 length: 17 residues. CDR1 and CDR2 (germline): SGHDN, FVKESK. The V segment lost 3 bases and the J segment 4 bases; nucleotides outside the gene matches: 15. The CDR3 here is CASSQRPPGTTYYEQYF. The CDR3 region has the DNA TGTGCCAGCAGCCAGCGACCTCCGGGGACTACCTATTACGAGCAGTACTTC.

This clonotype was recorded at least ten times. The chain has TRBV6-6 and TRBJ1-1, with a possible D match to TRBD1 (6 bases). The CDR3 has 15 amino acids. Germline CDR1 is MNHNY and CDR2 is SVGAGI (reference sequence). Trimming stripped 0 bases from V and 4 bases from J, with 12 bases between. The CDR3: CASSYSEGVGTEAFF. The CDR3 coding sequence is TGTGCCAGCAGTTACTCGGAGGGGGTGGGCACTGAAGCTTTCTTT.

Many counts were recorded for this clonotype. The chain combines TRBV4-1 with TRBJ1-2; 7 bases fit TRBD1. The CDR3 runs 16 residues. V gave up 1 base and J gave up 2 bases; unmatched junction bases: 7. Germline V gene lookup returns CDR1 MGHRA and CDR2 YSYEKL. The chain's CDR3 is CASSQGAVTGNYGYTF. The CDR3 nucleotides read TGCGCCAGCAGCCAAGGGGCCGTGACAGGGAACTATGGCTACACCTTC.

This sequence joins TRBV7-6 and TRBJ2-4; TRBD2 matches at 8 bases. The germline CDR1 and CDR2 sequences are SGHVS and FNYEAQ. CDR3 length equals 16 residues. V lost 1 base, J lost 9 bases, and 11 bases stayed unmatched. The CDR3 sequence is CASSLDKENGGAIQYF. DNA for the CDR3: TGTGCCAGCAGCTTAGATAAGGAAAACGGGGGGGCCATTCAGTACTTC. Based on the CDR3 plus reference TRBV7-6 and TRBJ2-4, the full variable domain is GAGVSQSPRYKVTKRGQDVALRCDPISGHVSLYWYRQALGQGPEFLTYFNYEAQQDKSGLPNDRFSAERPEGSISTLTIQRTEQRDSAMYRCASSLDKENGGAIQYFGAGTRLSVL.

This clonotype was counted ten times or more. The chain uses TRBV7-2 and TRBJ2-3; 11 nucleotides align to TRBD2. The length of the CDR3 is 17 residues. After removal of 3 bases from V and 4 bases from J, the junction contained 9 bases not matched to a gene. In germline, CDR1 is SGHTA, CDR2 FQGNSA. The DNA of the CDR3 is TGTGCCAGCAGCTTCGGCCCTAGCGGGGGGATCTCAGATACGCAGTATTTT. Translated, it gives CASSFGPSGGISDTQYF.

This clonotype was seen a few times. CDR3 sequence: CASSLARGDEQFF. The CDR3 coding sequence is TGTGCCAGCAGCTTAGCGCGGGGGGATGAGCAGTTCTTC. The chain uses TRBV7-9 and TRBJ2-1; TRBD2 matches 8 bases. The CDR3 is made up of 13 amino acids. J gave up 8 bases and V 0 bases, and 0 bases lay outside the gene matches. Germline loops: CDR1 SEHNR, CDR2 FQNEAQ (reference sequence).

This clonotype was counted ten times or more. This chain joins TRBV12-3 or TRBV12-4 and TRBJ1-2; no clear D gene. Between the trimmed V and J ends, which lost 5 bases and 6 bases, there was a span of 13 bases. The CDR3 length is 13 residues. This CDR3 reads CASSSEGSDGYTF. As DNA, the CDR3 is TGTGCCAGCAGTAGCGAGGGATCGGATGGCTACACCTTC.

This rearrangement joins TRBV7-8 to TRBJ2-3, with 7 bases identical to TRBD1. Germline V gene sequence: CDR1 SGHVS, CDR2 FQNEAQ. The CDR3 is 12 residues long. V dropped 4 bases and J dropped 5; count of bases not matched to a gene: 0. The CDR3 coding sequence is TGTGCCAGCAGCTCAGGGGGAGATACGCAGTATTTT. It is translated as CASSSGGDTQYF. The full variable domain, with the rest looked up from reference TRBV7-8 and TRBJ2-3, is GAGVSQSPRYKVAKRGQDVALRCDPISGHVSLFWYQQALGQGPEFLTYFQNEAQLDKSGLPSDRFFAERPEGSVSTLKIQRTQQEDSAVYLCASSSGGDTQYFGPGTRLTVL.

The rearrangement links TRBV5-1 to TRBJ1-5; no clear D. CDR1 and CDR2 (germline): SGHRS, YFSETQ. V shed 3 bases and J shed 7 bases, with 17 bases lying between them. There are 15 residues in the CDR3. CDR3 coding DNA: TGCGCCAGCAGCTCCCGTCCCGGAATGGAACAGCCCCAGCATTTT. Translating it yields CASSSRPGMEQPQHF.